This is a list of T cell receptor beta chains from one sample in a study of T cell responses to AZD1222 COVID-19 vaccine. Data came from immunoSEQ multiplex PCR; TCRdb stores just in-frame clones and leaves some out. The sample holds 95,000 to 110,000 clones; 80% to 95% are singletons and the top ten take roughly 8.7%. The material was peripheral blood, obtained 28 days after the second AZD1222 dose. The receptors here all came from an adult who received the AZD1222 COVID-19 vaccine. Both conserved end residues are part of each CDR3. The order of the fields is CDR3 protein, CDR3 DNA, V gene, J gene, clone size, D gene. The D gene is left open where the match is weak. Where a row states a size, it is once, few, many or the class of an expanded clone; other rows omit it.

cdr3_aa: CASTPGPTPYEQYF
cdr3_nt: TGTGCCAGCACTCCGGGCCCGACCCCCTACGAGCAGTACTTC
v_call: TRBV2
j_call: TRBJ2-7
clone_size: NA
d_call: NA

cdr3_aa: CASSPLAVSSYNSPLHF
cdr3_nt: TGTGCCAGCAGCCCGCTTGCTGTGAGCTCCTATAATTCACCCCTCCACTTT
v_call: TRBV3-1/TRBV3-2
j_call: TRBJ1-6
clone_size: NA
d_call: NA

cdr3_aa: CASSENGSNQPQHF
cdr3_nt: TGCGCCAGCAGTGAGAACGGAAGCAATCAGCCCCAGCATTTT
v_call: TRBV10-2
j_call: TRBJ1-5
clone_size: NA
d_call: NA

cdr3_aa: CASSLVGGTNSPLHF
cdr3_nt: TGTGCCAGCAGCCTAGTGGGGGGTACGAATTCACCCCTCCACTTT
v_call: TRBV14
j_call: TRBJ1-6
clone_size: NA
d_call: NA

cdr3_aa: CASSERQIGYTF
cdr3_nt: TGTGCCAGCAGTGAACGACAGATCGGCTACACCTTC
v_call: TRBV6-1
j_call: TRBJ1-2
clone_size: NA
d_call: NA

cdr3_aa: CASSREGYRLSGQRNQPQHF
cdr3_nt: TGTGCCAGCAGCCGCGAGGGCTACCGGTTGTCAGGACAGCGCAATCAGCCCCAGCATTTT
v_call: TRBV7-3
j_call: TRBJ1-5
clone_size: NA
d_call: NA

cdr3_aa: CASSQGGTNEKLFF
cdr3_nt: TGCGCCAGCAGCCAAGGGGGGACTAATGAAAAACTGTTTTTT
v_call: TRBV4-1
j_call: TRBJ1-4
clone_size: NA
d_call: NA

cdr3_aa: CASSGPYGEKLFF
cdr3_nt: TGTGCCAGCAGTGGACCTTATGGTGAAAAACTGTTTTTT
v_call: TRBV2
j_call: TRBJ1-4
clone_size: NA
d_call: NA

cdr3_aa: CASSLGPGSNSPLHF
cdr3_nt: TGTGCCAGCAGCTTAGGTCCAGGGAGTAATTCACCCCTCCACTTT
v_call: TRBV7-2
j_call: TRBJ1-6
clone_size: NA
d_call: NA

cdr3_aa: CASSPSGLAGGVIGELFF
cdr3_nt: TGTGCCAGCAGCCCATCTGGGCTAGCGGGAGGGGTCATCGGGGAGCTGTTTTTT
v_call: TRBV3-1/TRBV3-2
j_call: TRBJ2-2
clone_size: NA
d_call: TRBD2

cdr3_aa: CASSQEWITEAFF
cdr3_nt: TGTGCCAGCAGCCAGGAGTGGATCACTGAAGCTTTCTTT
v_call: TRBV3-1/TRBV3-2
j_call: TRBJ1-1
clone_size: NA
d_call: NA

cdr3_aa: CASSASSGGSGNTIYF
cdr3_nt: TGTGCCAGCAGCGCGAGTTCGGGAGGGTCTGGAAACACCATATATTTT
v_call: TRBV5-4
j_call: TRBJ1-3
clone_size: NA
d_call: NA

cdr3_aa: CSASVSVGTSPTDTQYF
cdr3_nt: TGCAGTGCTAGTGTATCAGTGGGGACTAGTCCCACAGATACGCAGTATTTT
v_call: TRBV20-1
j_call: TRBJ2-3
clone_size: NA
d_call: TRBD2

cdr3_aa: CASSAPGPGTIYF
cdr3_nt: TGTGCCAGCAGCGCCCCGGGTCCAGGCACCATATATTTT
v_call: TRBV6-5
j_call: TRBJ1-3
clone_size: NA
d_call: NA

cdr3_aa: CASRGASRGNEQFF
cdr3_nt: TGTGCCAGCAGGGGGGCCTCTCGAGGGAATGAGCAGTTCTTC
v_call: TRBV27
j_call: TRBJ2-1
clone_size: NA
d_call: NA

cdr3_aa: CASSHYLTGTSGRAGDTQYF
cdr3_nt: TGCGCCAGCAGCCACTACCTGACCGGGACTAGCGGGAGGGCCGGGGATACGCAGTATTTT
v_call: TRBV5-1
j_call: TRBJ2-3
clone_size: NA
d_call: TRBD2

cdr3_aa: CASSQTSGGYNEQFF
cdr3_nt: TGTGCCAGCAGCCAAACTAGCGGGGGATACAATGAGCAGTTCTTC
v_call: TRBV7-2
j_call: TRBJ2-1
clone_size: NA
d_call: TRBD2

cdr3_aa: CASSTSADSSYEQYF
cdr3_nt: TGTGCCAGCAGCACGTCGGCGGACAGCTCGTACGAGCAGTACTTC
v_call: TRBV9
j_call: TRBJ2-7
clone_size: few
d_call: NA

cdr3_aa: CASSTSASSYEQYF
cdr3_nt: TGTGCCAGTAGTACCAGCGCCAGCTCCTACGAGCAGTACTTC
v_call: TRBV19
j_call: TRBJ2-7
clone_size: NA
d_call: NA

cdr3_aa: CASSLSGGTQYF
cdr3_nt: TGTGCCAGCAGCCTTTCTGGAGGGACCCAGTACTTC
v_call: TRBV3-1/TRBV3-2
j_call: TRBJ2-5
clone_size: once
d_call: NA

cdr3_aa: CASGRGEISPLHF
cdr3_nt: TGTGCCAGCGGGCGAGGGGAAATTTCACCCCTCCACTTT
v_call: TRBV7-3
j_call: TRBJ1-6
clone_size: NA
d_call: NA

cdr3_aa: CASSLNGGTGHYEQYF
cdr3_nt: TGTGCCAGCAGCTTAAACGGCGGGACAGGGCACTACGAGCAGTACTTC
v_call: TRBV7-3
j_call: TRBJ2-7
clone_size: NA
d_call: TRBD1

cdr3_aa: CSAMTGEYEQYF
cdr3_nt: TGCAGCGCCATGACAGGGGAATACGAGCAGTACTTC
v_call: TRBV29-1
j_call: TRBJ2-7
clone_size: NA
d_call: TRBD1

cdr3_aa: CASSVVDLGGYTF
cdr3_nt: TGTGCCAGCAGCGTAGTGGATCTCGGGGGCTACACCTTC
v_call: TRBV9
j_call: TRBJ1-2
clone_size: NA
d_call: NA

cdr3_aa: CASSRSGQGNSGNTIYF
cdr3_nt: TGTGCCAGCAGCCGATCGGGACAAGGAAACTCTGGAAACACCATATATTTT
v_call: TRBV4-2
j_call: TRBJ1-3
clone_size: NA
d_call: NA

cdr3_aa: CASSARDSTDTQYF
cdr3_nt: TGTGCCAGCAGCGCCCGGGACAGCACAGATACGCAGTATTTT
v_call: TRBV6-4
j_call: TRBJ2-3
clone_size: NA
d_call: NA

cdr3_aa: CASSVLVTNTGELFF
cdr3_nt: TGTGCCAGCAGCGTATTAGTAACGAACACCGGGGAGCTGTTTTTT
v_call: TRBV9
j_call: TRBJ2-2
clone_size: NA
d_call: NA

cdr3_aa: CASSLAGQPVANEKLFF
cdr3_nt: TGCGCCAGCAGCTTGGCGGGACAGCCGGTGGCTAATGAAAAACTGTTTTTT
v_call: TRBV5-1
j_call: TRBJ1-4
clone_size: NA
d_call: TRBD1

cdr3_aa: CASSISPPLAGGTDTQYF
cdr3_nt: TGTGCCAGTAGTATAAGCCCCCCGCTAGCGGGGGGCACAGATACGCAGTATTTT
v_call: TRBV19
j_call: TRBJ2-3
clone_size: NA
d_call: TRBD2

cdr3_aa: CASSLGTGTNTEAFF
cdr3_nt: TGCGCCAGCAGCTTGGGGACAGGAACTAACACTGAAGCTTTCTTT
v_call: TRBV5-1
j_call: TRBJ1-1
clone_size: NA
d_call: TRBD1

cdr3_aa: CSASPPRGLAGDHNEQFF
cdr3_nt: TGCAGTGCTAGTCCTCCCCGCGGACTAGCGGGAGATCATAATGAGCAGTTCTTC
v_call: TRBV20-1
j_call: TRBJ2-1
clone_size: NA
d_call: TRBD2

cdr3_aa: CATQGQTNEKLFF
cdr3_nt: TGTGCCACCCAGGGACAGACTAATGAAAAACTGTTTTTT
v_call: TRBV6-5
j_call: TRBJ1-4
clone_size: NA
d_call: TRBD1

cdr3_aa: CAWNSGGHEQFF
cdr3_nt: TGTGCCTGGAACTCAGGGGGCCATGAGCAGTTCTTC
v_call: TRBV30
j_call: TRBJ2-1
clone_size: NA
d_call: TRBD1

cdr3_aa: CASSEPPGTDTQYF
cdr3_nt: TGTGCCAGCAGCGAACCCCCGGGCACAGATACGCAGTATTTT
v_call: TRBV6-6
j_call: TRBJ2-3
clone_size: NA
d_call: NA

cdr3_aa: CASSQDLGPTYEQYF
cdr3_nt: TGCGCCAGCAGCCAAGATCTGGGCCCGACCTACGAGCAGTACTTC
v_call: TRBV4-3
j_call: TRBJ2-7
clone_size: NA
d_call: NA

cdr3_aa: CASSSPAGWLDQPQHF
cdr3_nt: TGTGCCAGCAGCTCCCCCGCGGGATGGTTAGATCAGCCCCAGCATTTT
v_call: TRBV21-1
j_call: TRBJ1-5
clone_size: NA
d_call: NA

cdr3_aa: CASSLQANSPLHF
cdr3_nt: TGTGCCAGCAGTTTACAGGCTAATTCACCCCTCCACTTT
v_call: TRBV27
j_call: TRBJ1-6
clone_size: once
d_call: NA